Detailed here is one TCR beta chain. The antigen remains unidentified. This entry is derived from a study of beta chain features in type 1 diabetes. Study findings and constraints: Healthy donors had naive, central memory and Treg TCRB repertoires that appeared less similar than those seen among patients.

Expressed TCRB transcripts got sequenced, as all isolated RNA was reverse transcribed. The method was immunoSEQ multiplex PCR; TCRdb's version includes in-frame clones alone and lacks a portion of them. The table records under 25,000 clones, around 50% of them present only once. The CDR3 has 12 amino acids. V lost 3 bases, J lost 5 bases, and 7 bases lay in between. CDR1 SEHNR and CDR2 FQNEAQ come from the germline V gene (reference sequence). V and J are TRBV7-9 and TRBJ1-2; the D gene is possibly TRBD1 (5 bases). The receptor's source is a man aged 18 to 30 in good health. The sample comprised stem cell memory CD4+ T cells from blood. The CDR3 sequence: CASSLGGYGYTF. CDR3 DNA: TGTGCCAGCAGCTTGGGGGGATATGGCTACACCTTC.